Listed below are T cell receptor beta chains from one sample, sequenced in a study of shared clonotypes between healthy human individuals. TCRdb's copy holds only in-frame clones and misses some; the assay was immunoSEQ multiplex PCR. The sample has 2 million to 2.5 million clones, over 90% seen once. The sequencing input was naive CD4+ T cells from PBMCs. The receptor set was obtained from a young man in good health. Some clones in this sample may be carry-over from other donors' samples. CDR3s include the opening cysteine and the closing phenylalanine or tryptophan. Each record gives: V gene, D gene, CDR3 protein. The D gene is left open where the match is weak.

V gene: TRBV30; D gene: NA; CDR3 protein: CAWTSLGTQYF
V gene: TRBV28; D gene: NA; CDR3 protein: CASSQIGGITYEQYF
V gene: TRBV27; D gene: TRBD1; CDR3 protein: CASSWSIRATGGYGGYTF
V gene: TRBV5-1; D gene: TRBD1; CDR3 protein: CASSLIGGNYEQYF
V gene: TRBV5-1; D gene: TRBD1; CDR3 protein: CASSKGTADDTGELFF
V gene: TRBV19; D gene: TRBD1; CDR3 protein: CASRDRSTGELFF
V gene: TRBV7-2; D gene: TRBD2; CDR3 protein: CASSLTRLAGYGEQYF
V gene: TRBV19; D gene: NA; CDR3 protein: CASSIRGRDTDTQYF
V gene: TRBV4-1; D gene: NA; CDR3 protein: CASSQDSNSPLHF
V gene: TRBV29-1; D gene: NA; CDR3 protein: CSVMVVGANTGELFF
V gene: TRBV11-2; D gene: NA; CDR3 protein: CASSFYLGDEQFF
V gene: TRBV6-5; D gene: NA; CDR3 protein: CASSYTRDSQSGF
V gene: TRBV30; D gene: TRBD1; CDR3 protein: CAWNRGIDNEQFF
V gene: TRBV4-3; D gene: TRBD1; CDR3 protein: CASSLRQGDEQYF
V gene: TRBV15; D gene: NA; CDR3 protein: CATSRERGYEQYF
V gene: TRBV5-1; D gene: TRBD2; CDR3 protein: CASSITGTSGRAGYPNEQFF
V gene: TRBV28; D gene: TRBD1; CDR3 protein: CASSLSGQGIPGYTF
V gene: TRBV6-5; D gene: NA; CDR3 protein: CASRPYGLGNEKLFF
V gene: TRBV28; D gene: NA; CDR3 protein: CASTLRAGFEQYF
V gene: TRBV5-3; D gene: NA; CDR3 protein: CARKLGGPYGYTF
V gene: TRBV20-1; D gene: NA; CDR3 protein: CSARRGYEQYF
V gene: TRBV4-1; D gene: NA; CDR3 protein: CASSQTESRTYEQYF
V gene: TRBV30; D gene: NA; CDR3 protein: CAWSGLVGQGFLDEQFF
V gene: TRBV15; D gene: NA; CDR3 protein: CATSRDDGVTEAFF
V gene: TRBV7-9; D gene: NA; CDR3 protein: CASSLVRQYNTDTQYF
V gene: TRBV28; D gene: NA; CDR3 protein: CASSLKSGDQETQYF
V gene: TRBV7-3; D gene: NA; CDR3 protein: CASSLNRGLTPGYTF
V gene: TRBV28; D gene: NA; CDR3 protein: CASSFPAGEKLFF
V gene: TRBV6-6; D gene: TRBD2; CDR3 protein: CASRGRTSGRGEQFF
V gene: TRBV28; D gene: TRBD1; CDR3 protein: CASTLGTGVIIEKLFF
V gene: TRBV19; D gene: TRBD2; CDR3 protein: CASSILAGGGNEQFF